A selection of T cell receptor beta chains follows, all from one sample in a study of regulatory T cells in long-lasting Graves disease. TCRdb re-called the multiplex PCR reads with MiXCR, one entry per CDR3 protein. The sample records more than 650,000 distinct CDR3 sequences, about 32% being singletons. The starting material was peripheral blood mononuclear cells (PBMCs), obtained when the disease was refractory, from a patient treated with antithyroid drugs. These TCRs come from a female donor with Graves disease. Both conserved end residues are part of each CDR3. Each record gives: V gene, D gene, clone size, J gene, CDR3 DNA, CDR3 protein. The D gene is left open where the match is weak. The size entry is marked missing in some rows and otherwise reads once, few, many or a size class.

TRBV28	-	many	TRBJ1-1	TGTGCCAGCAGTTTACCAATTCCCCCTAGCACTGAAGCTTTCTTT	CASSLPIPPSTEAFF
TRBV5-1	TRBD1	few	TRBJ1-1	TGCGCCAGCAGCTTGGGGGGACAGGGTCTCTCTGAAGCTTTCTTT	CASSLGGQGLSEAFF
TRBV6-1	-	-	TRBJ2-2	TGTGCCAGCAGTGAAATGGTTCCGAGCGGCGTAGGGAGGACCGGGGAGCTGTTTTTT	CASSEMVPSGVGRTGELFF
TRBV5-1	-	once	TRBJ1-4	TGCGCCAGCGGCAAGGACAGAACTGAAAAACTGTTTTTT	CASGKDRTEKLFF
TRBV20-1	-	few	TRBJ2-7	TGCAGTGCTAGCCCAATGGTCCGGGGGGCGAATTACGAGCAGTACTTC	CSASPMVRGANYEQYF
TRBV5-1	-	few	TRBJ2-7	TGCGCCAGCAGAGTCCAGGAGCCCTACGAGCAGTACTTC	CASRVQEPYEQYF
TRBV18	-	-	TRBJ1-5	TGTGCCAGCTCACCAGGGGATTTACGCGGTCAGCCCCAGCATTTT	CASSPGDLRGQPQHF
TRBV3-1	-	-	TRBJ1-1	TGTGCCAGCAAATATGAGGGTAGCACTGAAGCTTTCTTT	CASKYEGSTEAFF
TRBV27	TRBD2	few	TRBJ2-2	TGTGCCAGCTGCAGACTAGCGGGAGGGCCTAGGGACACCGGGGAGCTGTTTTTT	CASCRLAGGPRDTGELFF
TRBV5-1	-	-	TRBJ2-5	TGCGCCAGCAGCTTGGACCCCAGGGGAGAGACCCAGTACTTC	CASSLDPRGETQYF
TRBV2	TRBD1	-	TRBJ2-7	TGTGCCAGCAGCGCCCGCACAGGGGGAGTCCACGAGCAGTACTTC	CASSARTGGVHEQYF
TRBV3-1	-	many	TRBJ2-5	TGTGCCAGCAGCCATACTGTCCAAGAGACCCAGTACTTC	CASSHTVQETQYF
TRBV4-1	TRBD1	once	TRBJ1-6	TGCGCCAGCAGCCAAGTCCCGGAGTACAGGGGTAATTCACCCCTCCACTTT	CASSQVPEYRGNSPLHF
TRBV3-1	-	many	TRBJ1-4	TGTGCCAGCAGCCAAGATTTGGCAGATAATGAAAAACTGTTTTTT	CASSQDLADNEKLFF
TRBV3-1	-	-	TRBJ2-7	TGTGCCAGCAGCCAGGGGGCAGGAAACTACGAGCAGTACTTC	CASSQGAGNYEQYF
TRBV20-1	TRBD2	-	TRBJ2-7	TGCAGTGCTCCGGGACTAGCGGGAGCGTACGAGCAGTACTTC	CSAPGLAGAYEQYF
TRBV7-9	-	-	TRBJ1-1	TGTGCCAGCACCCTCTGGGGGCAGACTGAAGCTTTCTTT	CASTLWGQTEAFF
TRBV20-1	TRBD1	-	TRBJ1-4	TGCAGTGCTAGAGATAGGTCAGGGGGCTGGGAAAAACTGTTTTTT	CSARDRSGGWEKLFF
TRBV19	TRBD1	few	TRBJ1-1	TGTGCCAGTAGTTCCCCGGACATGACAGGGTGGAACACTGAAGCTTTCTTT	CASSSPDMTGWNTEAFF
TRBV11-2	-	-	TRBJ2-3	TGTGCCAGCAGCTCTGATGGCCGAGACGGGAACACAGATACGCAGTATTTT	CASSSDGRDGNTDTQYF
TRBV10-2	-	-	TRBJ1-2	TGCGCCAGCAGTGAGTCGCAGCACGGTCCGACTAACTATGGCTACACCTTC	CASSESQHGPTNYGYTF
TRBV27	TRBD2	-	TRBJ2-7	TGTGCCAGCAGCCGGCGTCGACTAGCGGGAGGATCCGAGCAGTACTTC	CASSRRRLAGGSEQYF
TRBV6-9	-	-	TRBJ1-2	TGTGCCAGCAGTTACAACTCCATGACAGGTTCTTATGGCTACACCTTC	CASSYNSMTGSYGYTF
TRBV7-3	-	-	TRBJ1-4	TGTGCCAGCAGCTTACCTGAACAAGGGATGGAAAAACTGTTTTTT	CASSLPEQGMEKLFF